A single sample is the source of the 7 T cell receptor beta chains below, sequenced in a study of blood T cells in healthy people across ages. Using a J-beta primer mix together with a sample-barcoded 5' primer, a second PCR was run for roughly 6 to 12 cycles. One entry per CDR3 protein results from TCRdb running MiXCR on the 5' RACE reads. The data contain approximately 800,000 distinct CDR3 sequences, about 42% of them seen just once; the ten biggest clones take up approximately 18%. The specimen was blood. The receptors were gathered from a man at least 80 years old in good health.

The chain is built from TRBV29-1 and TRBJ2-1; weak D call: TRBD2 (6 bases). Germline V gives CDR1 SQVTM, CDR2 ANQGSEA. The CDR3 contains 14 residues. CDR3 protein: CNVRTGGTYNEQFF. The CDR3, as DNA: TGCAATGTCCGTACTGGCGGGACCTACAATGAGCAGTTCTTC.

This clonotype was picked up many times. This rearrangement joins TRBV12-3 or TRBV12-4 to TRBJ2-7; 11 nucleotides align to TRBD2. The CDR3 sequence is 15 residues long. Germline trimming cut 6 bases from V and 2 bases from J; bases unmatched to any gene: 6. The CDR3 is CASSPIAGGPYEQYF. Here the CDR3 DNA reads TGTGCCAGCAGCCCCATAGCGGGAGGGCCCTACGAGCAGTACTTC.

The sample holds many counts of this clonotype. V usage is TRBV2 and J usage is TRBJ2-7; D not certain. There are 15 residues in the CDR3. Germline CDR1 SNHLY, CDR2 FYNNEI. V was clipped by 7 bases and J by 1 base, with 17 bases between them. CDR3 region: CASTPDAGYSYEQYF. In DNA form, the CDR3 reads TGTGCCAGCACTCCAGACGCAGGATATTCCTACGAGCAGTACTTC.

This clonotype has more than one count but fewer than ten. This chain connects TRBV6-1 to TRBJ1-5; D not certain. CDR1 is MNHNS and CDR2 is SASEGT in the germline V gene. The CDR3 contains 10 residues. V shed 2 bases and J shed 11 bases, with 4 bases lying between them. The CDR3 DNA is TGTGCCAGCAGTGAACTCGCCCAGCATTTT. This encodes CASSELAQHF.

The chain has TRBV9 and TRBJ2-1, with D maybe TRBD2 (7 bases). The ends were cut back, 4 bases at V and 2 bases at J, with 13 bases in the middle. CDR1 SGDLS and CDR2 YYNGEE come from the germline V gene. The CDR3 sequence is 15 residues long. The CDR3 loop is CASSPGGGPYNEQFF. In DNA form, the CDR3 reads TGTGCCAGCAGCCCCGGCGGGGGCCCCTACAATGAGCAGTTCTTC. Drawing the rest from reference TRBV9 and TRBJ2-1, the complete variable domain is DSGVTQTPKHLITATGQRVTLRCSPRSGDLSVYWYQQSLDQGLQFLIQYYNGEERAKGNILERFSAQQFPDLHSELNLSSLELGDSALYFCASSPGGGPYNEQFFGPGTRLTVL.

The J gene is TRBJ2-1, the V gene TRBV20-1; TRBD1 agrees at 9 bases. CDR3 size: 13 residues. J was trimmed by 9 bases and V by 3 bases; bases with no gene match: 6. CDR1 and CDR2 from the germline V gene are DFQATT and SNEGSKA (reference sequence). As DNA, the CDR3 is TGCAGTGCTAGGGGGACAGGGATCGGTGAGCAGTTCTTC. It yields the protein CSARGTGIGEQFF.

This clonotype was counted a few times. The chain employs TRBV12-3 or TRBV12-4 and TRBJ2-1; TRBD1 matches at 8 bases. J gave up 4 bases and V 5 bases, and 10 bases lay outside the gene matches. This CDR3 has 16 amino acids. This CDR3 reads CASSHSGTGGYNEQFF. CDR3 DNA: TGTGCCAGCAGTCACTCCGGGACAGGCGGTTACAATGAGCAGTTCTTC.